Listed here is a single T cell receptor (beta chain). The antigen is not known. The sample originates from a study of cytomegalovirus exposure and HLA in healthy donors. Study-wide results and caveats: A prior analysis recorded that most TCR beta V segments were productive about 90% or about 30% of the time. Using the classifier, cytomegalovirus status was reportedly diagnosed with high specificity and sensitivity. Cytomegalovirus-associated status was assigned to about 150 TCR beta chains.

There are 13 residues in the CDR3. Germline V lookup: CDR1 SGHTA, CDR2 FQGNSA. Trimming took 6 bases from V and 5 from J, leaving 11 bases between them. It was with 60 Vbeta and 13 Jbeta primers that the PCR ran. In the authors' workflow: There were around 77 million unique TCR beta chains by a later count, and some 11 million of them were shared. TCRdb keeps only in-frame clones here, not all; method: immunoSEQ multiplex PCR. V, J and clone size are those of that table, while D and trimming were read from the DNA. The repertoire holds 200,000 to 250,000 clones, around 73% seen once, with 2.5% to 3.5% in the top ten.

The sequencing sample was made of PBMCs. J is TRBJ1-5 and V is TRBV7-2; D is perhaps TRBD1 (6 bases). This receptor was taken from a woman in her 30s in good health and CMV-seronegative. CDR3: CASRYDRYQPQHF. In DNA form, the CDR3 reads TGTGCCAGCAGGTACGACAGGTATCAGCCCCAGCATTTT.